This TCR beta chain came from a study of cytomegalovirus exposure and HLA in healthy donors. The germline V gene has CDR1 SGHAT and CDR2 FQNNGV. The CDR3 spans 15 residues. With V trimmed by 5 bases and J by 5 bases, 9 bases remained unmatched. PCR was performed using 60 Vbeta and 13 Jbeta primers. Profiled with immunoSEQ multiplex PCR; TCRdb holds only in-frame clones, not every one. The sample holds some 210,000 clones, 60% to 80% seen once. The source is a woman in her 30s in good health and CMV-seropositive. The gene calls are TRBV11-2 and TRBJ2-7, with 10 nucleotides matching TRBD1. Sequencing was performed on PBMCs. The CDR3: CASSTRPTGGHEQYF. CDR3 in DNA: TGTGCCAGCAGCACACGTCCGACAGGGGGCCACGAGCAGTACTTC. The whole variable domain, filled in from reference TRBV11-2 and TRBJ2-7, reads EAGVAQSPRYKIIEKRQSVAFWCNPISGHATLYWYQQILGQGPKLLIQFQNNGVVDDSQLPKDRFSAERLKGVDSTLKIQPAKLEDSAVYLCASSTRPTGGHEQYFGPGTRLTVT.